The next 10 T cell receptor beta chains were all read from a single sample in a study of T cell responses to AZD1222 COVID-19 vaccine. Sequencing used immunoSEQ multiplex PCR; TCRdb keeps in-frame clones, though not all of them. The sample has around 140,000 clones; roughly nine tenths are singletons. Sequences were derived from peripheral blood, sampled on day 0 of AZD1222 vaccination. The receptors were sampled from an adult in good health.

The chain uses TRBV9 and TRBJ1-1; D ambiguous. CDR3 length: 13 residues. The V and J ends lost 3 bases and 1 base respectively, with 7 bases between them. Germline V CDR1 and CDR2: SGDLS, YYNGEE. CDR3 loop: CASSGARNTEAFF. The DNA for the CDR3 is TGTGCCAGCAGCGGAGCACGGAACACTGAAGCTTTCTTT.

The chain has TRBV7-9 and TRBJ2-1; D unresolved. Trimming stripped 8 bases from V and 2 bases from J, with 10 bases between. Germline-derived CDR1 and CDR2 are SEHNR and FQNEAQ (reference sequence). The CDR3 consists of 13 residues. The CDR3 region has the DNA TGTGCCAGCCGTGCAGCGACCTACAATGAGCAGTTCTTC. Translation: CASRAATYNEQFF.

This clone has a single count. V gene TRBV2 combines with J gene TRBJ2-5; no clear D. This CDR3 spans 12 amino acids. CDR1 is SNHLY, CDR2 FYNNEI, per germline. V shed 5 bases and J shed 5 bases, with 9 bases lying between them. CDR3 residues: CASSNDRETQYF. DNA of the CDR3: TGTGCCAGCAGTAATGACCGGGAGACCCAGTACTTC.

The gene calls are TRBV7-2 and TRBJ2-5, with a weak D call TRBD1 (6 bases). Germline V CDR1 and CDR2: SGHTA, FQGNSA. V shed 4 bases and J shed 1 base, with 10 bases lying between them. The CDR3 totals 14 residues. The CDR3 protein is CASSYPGVQETQYF. CDR3 in DNA: TGTGCCAGCAGCTACCCAGGGGTCCAAGAGACCCAGTACTTC.

V gene TRBV12-3 or TRBV12-4 combines with J gene TRBJ1-1; D not certain. CDR3 length equals 12 residues. Trimming removed 3 bases at V and 4 bases at J, with 6 bases between. The CDR3 loop reads CASSFLTTEAFF. CDR3 coding DNA: TGTGCCAGCAGTTTCTTAACCACTGAAGCTTTCTTT.

CDR3 sequence: CASKRKNNYGYTF. The CDR3 DNA follows: TGTGCCAGCAAAAGAAAAAATAACTATGGCTACACCTTC. The rearrangement uses TRBV5-8 and TRBJ1-2; no definite D call. The CDR3 is 13 residues long. The germline CDR1 and CDR2 sequences are SGHTS and YDEGEE. V lost 6 bases and J 1 base, leaving 10 bases between the germline ends.

This chain uses TRBV23-1 with TRBJ1-4, with a possible D match to TRBD1 (5 bases). TRBV23-1 is designated an ORF whose function remains uncertain. The CDR3 is 21 amino acids. V was shortened by 4 bases and J by 0 bases, with 27 bases between the two germline ends. CDR3 in amino acids: CASSPSGFRETQDATNEKLFF. The CDR3 DNA follows: TGCGCCAGCAGTCCGAGCGGTTTCAGGGAAACCCAGGATGCAACTAATGAAAAACTGTTTTTT.

The chain links TRBV5-8 to TRBJ1-1; tentatively, D is TRBD1 (5 bases). The germline V gene encodes CDR1 SGHTS and CDR2 YDEGEE. The CDR3 has 13 amino acids. V lost 6 bases and J lost 3, with 12 bases in between. DNA of the CDR3: TGTGCCAGCACCCGGAGGGGATACACTGAAGCTTTCTTT. It codes for CASTRRGYTEAFF.

This clone appeared once. The CDR3 reads CASSLALRGAGTGELFF. CDR3 sequence (DNA): TGTGCCAGCAGCTTAGCGTTGCGGGGGGCCGGCACCGGGGAGCTGTTTTTT. V gene TRBV7-2 combines with J gene TRBJ2-2; 8 positions match TRBD2. Per the germline V gene, CDR1 is SGHTA and CDR2 is FQGNSA. CDR3 length: 17 residues. The ends lost 0 bases at V and 4 bases at J; junction bases unmatched: 7.

This clone was counted a few times. The CDR3 nucleotides are TGTGCCAGCAGTAAGGAAGGGGGCTATGGCTACACCTTC. Amino acid sequence: CASSKEGGYGYTF. The chain links TRBV6-5 to TRBJ1-2; the D gene is possibly TRBD1 (6 bases). V was clipped by 5 bases and J by 4 bases, with 11 bases between them. This CDR3 region has 13 residues. Germline assignment: CDR1 MNHEY and CDR2 SVGAGI.